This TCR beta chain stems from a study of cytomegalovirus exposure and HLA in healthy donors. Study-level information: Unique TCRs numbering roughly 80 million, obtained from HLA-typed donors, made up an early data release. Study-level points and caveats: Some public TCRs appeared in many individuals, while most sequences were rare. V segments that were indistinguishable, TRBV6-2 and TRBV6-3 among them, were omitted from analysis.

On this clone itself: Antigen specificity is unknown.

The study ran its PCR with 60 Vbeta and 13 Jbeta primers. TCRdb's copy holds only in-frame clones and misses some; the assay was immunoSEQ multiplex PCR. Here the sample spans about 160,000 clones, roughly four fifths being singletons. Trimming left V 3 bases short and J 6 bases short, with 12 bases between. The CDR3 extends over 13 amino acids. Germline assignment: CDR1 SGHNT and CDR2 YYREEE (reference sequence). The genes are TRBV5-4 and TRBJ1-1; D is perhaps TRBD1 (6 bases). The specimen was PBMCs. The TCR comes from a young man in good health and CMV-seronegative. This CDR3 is CASSWGGDAEAFF. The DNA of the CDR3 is TGTGCCAGCAGCTGGGGGGGCGACGCTGAAGCTTTCTTT.